This T cell receptor beta chain was profiled in a study of OX40 agonist ivuxolimab in advanced cancers. With regard to the full study: The costimulatory receptor OX40 (CD134) was targeted by ivuxolimab, a fully human IgG2 agonistic monoclonal antibody. Intravenous ivuxolimab was administered to patients every 2 weeks at six dose levels: 0.01, 0.1, 0.3, 1.5, 3 and 10 mg/kg. Among the approximately 50 dose-escalation patients, about 19 had hepatocellular carcinoma, approximately 15 melanoma, 9 renal cell carcinoma and 9 head and neck cancer. In the dose-escalation cohort, 82.7% of patients were male, and the mean age was approximately 55 years, with a range of 23 to 79. Prior anti-PD-1, anti-PD-L1 or anti-CTLA-4 therapy was permitted, and approximately 40% of dose-escalation patients had received checkpoint inhibitors. Partial responses occurred in three dose-escalation patients, of whom one had hepatocellular carcinoma and two had cutaneous melanoma. Peripheral TCRbeta sequencing was intended to test whether TCR sequence diversity was altered and clonal T-cell expansion was caused by ivuxolimab. The paper describes the monotherapy dose-escalation part (N ≈ 51 patients) of the phase I trial of ivuxolimab. Summary of the overall study and its limitations: In the 0.1-3.0 mg/kg groups, partial responders had among the lowest normalized peripheral clonal expansion, particularly in CD8+ T cells. At doses of 0.1 to 3.0 mg/kg, clonal expansion of both CD4+ and CD8+ T cells in blood was seen between baseline and week 6. After ivuxolimab, expanded clones were on average more numerous among CD8+ T cells than among CD4+ T cells. Low levels of normalized T-cell clonal expansion were also shown by some nonresponding patients. The antigen specificity of the clonally expanded peripheral T cells was not determined.

Including cysteine and phenylalanine, the CDR3 has 14 amino acids. The only DNA kept is the CDR3, 42 bases in frame from the first base. V is pared back by 2 bases and J by 0 bases, with 8 bases lying between the germline termini. The CDR1 and CDR2 encoded by the germline V gene are SGHDT and YYEEEE. Patients with a history of autoimmune disease or receiving systemic immunosuppression were excluded from the trial. In every dose cohort, peripheral blood was drawn for TCR sequencing at baseline, cycle 4 day 1, and cycle 7 day 1. The samples were drawn from a first-in-human, open-label, multicenter phase I dose-escalation trial of ivuxolimab. Adults with locally advanced or metastatic head and neck squamous cell, hepatocellular, melanoma or renal cell carcinoma were enrolled in the trial. CD4+ and CD8+ T cells were sorted separately from peripheral blood before TCR sequencing. Genomic DNA was isolated from the sorted cells so that the TCRbeta CDR3 region could be sequenced. The immunoSEQ Assay was used for sequencing of TCRbeta CDR3 regions. TCRdb limited this immuneACCESS table to in-frame rearrangements with V and J called. A share of clones is missing; checked studies link under half to unresolved V genes, and the rest is unexplained. This sample gives tens of thousands of clones in total; approximately 80% of them show up just once. The ten largest clones add up to roughly 7.1% of the sample.

This clone was seen only a few times. What this receptor recognizes is not known. No qualities accompany the bases; no much larger clone lies one base away. Sequencing used CD4+ or CD8+ T cells sorted from blood, obtained in a trial of the OX40 agonist ivuxolimab. The rearranged chain carries TRBV5-6 and TRBJ1-1, with no reliable assignment of the D segment. The TCR comes from an adult with an advanced solid tumor such as melanoma, head and neck, liver or kidney cancer. This receptor has the CDR3 CASSLGRLNTEAFF. The nucleotide sequence is given as TGTGCCAGCAGCTTAGGACGGTTGAACACTGAAGCTTTCTTT. When the CDR3 is completed using the reference TRBV5-6 and TRBJ1-1 genes on either side, the full variable domain is DAGVTQSPTHLIKTRGQQVTLRCSPKSGHDTVSWYQQALGQGPQFIFQYYEEEERQRGNFPDRFSGHQFPNYSSELNVNALLLGDSALYLCASSLGRLNTEAFFGQGTRLTVV.